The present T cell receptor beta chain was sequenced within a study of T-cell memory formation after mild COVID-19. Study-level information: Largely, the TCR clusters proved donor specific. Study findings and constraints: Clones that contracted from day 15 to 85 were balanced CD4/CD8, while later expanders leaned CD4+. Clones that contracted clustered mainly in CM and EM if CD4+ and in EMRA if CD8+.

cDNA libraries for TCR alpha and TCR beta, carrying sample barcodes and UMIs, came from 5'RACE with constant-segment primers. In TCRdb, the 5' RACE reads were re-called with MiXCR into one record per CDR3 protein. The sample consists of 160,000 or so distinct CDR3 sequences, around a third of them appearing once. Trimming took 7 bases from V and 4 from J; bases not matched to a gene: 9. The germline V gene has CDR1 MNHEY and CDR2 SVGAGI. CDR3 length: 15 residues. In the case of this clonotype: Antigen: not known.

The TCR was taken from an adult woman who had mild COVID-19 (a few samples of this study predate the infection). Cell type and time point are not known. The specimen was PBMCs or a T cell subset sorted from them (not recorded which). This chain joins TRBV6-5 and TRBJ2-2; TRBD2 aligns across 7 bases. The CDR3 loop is CASTKLARPTGELFF. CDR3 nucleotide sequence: TGTGCCAGCACAAAACTAGCGAGACCCACCGGGGAGCTGTTTTTT.